Listed below are T cell receptor beta chains from one sample, sequenced in a study of vaccination and CD4 T cells after COVID-19. TCRdb itself ran the PCR reads through MiXCR, one entry per CDR3 protein. The repertoire holds 20,000 to 30,000 distinct CDR3 sequences, approximately 56% seen once, with less than 9% in the top ten. Their specific antigens are unknown. Sequencing was performed on CD4+ T cells from blood, cultured in vitro. These receptors were collected from a human donor who had recovered from COVID-19. Both conserved end residues are part of each CDR3. A D gene is named only where the DNA matches it firmly. The size entry is marked missing in some rows and otherwise reads once, few, many or a size class.

D | J | size | V | DNA | CDR3
NA | TRBJ1-2 | NA | TRBV20-1 | TGCAGTGCTGGAGGCCTCCCAGGCTACACCTTC | CSAGGLPGYTF
NA | TRBJ1-1 | NA | TRBV6-2/TRBV6-3 | TGTGCCAGCAGTTCCGCCGTCAGTCGCCCTGAAGCTTTCTTT | CASSSAVSRPEAFF
NA | TRBJ1-1 | NA | TRBV28 | TGTGCCGCAGGACTGACGTACACTGAAGCTTTCTTT | CAAGLTYTEAFF
TRBD1 | TRBJ2-2 | NA | TRBV19 | TGTGCCAGTAGTCCCAGGACAGGCGGCGGCGGGGAGCTGTTTTTT | CASSPRTGGGGELFF
TRBD1 | TRBJ1-2 | NA | TRBV7-2 | TGTGCCAGCAGCCCTCGGACAGGGGGCCCTAACTATGGCTACACCTTC | CASSPRTGGPNYGYTF
TRBD1 | TRBJ1-1 | NA | TRBV5-8 | TGTGCCAGCAGCCCCCGGGACAGGGTCCTCGGGAACACTGAAGCTTTCTTT | CASSPRDRVLGNTEAFF
NA | TRBJ1-1 | NA | TRBV6-2/TRBV6-3 | TGTGCCAGCAGTACCCTGAGGCAGAACACTGAAGCTTTCTTT | CASSTLRQNTEAFF
NA | TRBJ2-4 | few | TRBV20-1 | TGCAGTGCTAGTTCCAGTGTGATTCAGTACTTC | CSASSSVIQYF
TRBD1 | TRBJ1-4 | NA | TRBV6-2/TRBV6-3 | TGTGCCAGCAGTTCGCCGGGCGACAGGGTGAGAGAAAAACTGTTTTTT | CASSSPGDRVREKLFF
NA | TRBJ1-1 | NA | TRBV28 | TGTGCCAGCACTAAACCCGGACCGAAGAACACTGAAGCTTTCTTT | CASTKPGPKNTEAFF
NA | TRBJ1-1 | NA | TRBV7-9 | TGTGCCAGCAGCTTAGTGGGCAGAGTAGTAGCTTTCTTT | CASSLVGRVVAFF
TRBD2 | TRBJ2-3 | NA | TRBV27 | TGTGCCAGCAGTGCCCGGACTAGCGGGAGACGAGGAGATACGCAGTATTTT | CASSARTSGRRGDTQYF
TRBD1 | TRBJ1-2 | NA | TRBV20-1 | TGCAGTGCCCCGTACAGGGGAGGGGTGTTCGGGGGCTACACCTTC | CSAPYRGGVFGGYTF
TRBD1 | TRBJ1-5 | few | TRBV19 | TGTGCCAGTAGTACATACGGGACAGGGGCCAACAATCAGCCCCAGCATTTT | CASSTYGTGANNQPQHF
NA | TRBJ1-3 | NA | TRBV19 | TGTGCCACCAGCCTCCGACAGTTCACTGGAAACACCATATATTTT | CATSLRQFTGNTIYF
NA | TRBJ1-1 | NA | TRBV5-1 | TGCGCCAGCAGCTTGGTCGTAGGTGGCAGCATGAACACTGAAGCTTTCTTT | CASSLVVGGSMNTEAFF
NA | TRBJ2-1 | NA | TRBV20-1 | TGCAGTGTCCCGGGACCTTCAGGCAATGAGCAGTTCTTC | CSVPGPSGNEQFF
NA | TRBJ2-3 | NA | TRBV6-7 | TGTGCCAGCAGTTACTCGGCCCCAGGGGACACAGATACGCAGTATTTT | CASSYSAPGDTDTQYF
NA | TRBJ1-2 | NA | TRBV20-1 | TGCAGTGCTAGGCCAGCCTATGGCTACACCTTC | CSARPAYGYTF
TRBD1 | TRBJ1-6 | NA | TRBV19 | TGTGCCAGTAGTATCATCACGGGACAGGGTGGATCACCCCTCCACTTT | CASSIITGQGGSPLHF
NA | TRBJ1-1 | NA | TRBV27 | TGTGCCAGCAGAGACCGACAGCTCACTGAAGCTTTCTTT | CASRDRQLTEAFF
TRBD1 | TRBJ1-2 | NA | TRBV20-1 | TGCAGTGCTAACGGACAGGGGGCAGGATATGGCTACACCTTC | CSANGQGAGYGYTF
NA | TRBJ2-2 | NA | TRBV28 | TGTGCCAGCAGCCCCTTACAGGAGACCGGGGAGCTGTTTTTT | CASSPLQETGELFF
NA | TRBJ2-7 | NA | TRBV6-1 | TGTGCCAGCCCCGGGACAAGAAATGGGAACTACGAGCAGTACTTC | CASPGTRNGNYEQYF
TRBD1 | TRBJ1-2 | NA | TRBV6-5 | TGTGCCAGCAGTTACGGGGACAGGGGCCATGTTAACTATGGCTACACCTTC | CASSYGDRGHVNYGYTF
NA | TRBJ2-3 | NA | TRBV7-6 | TGTGCCAGCAGCTCACAACGAGGGGTGTCAGATACGCAGTATTTT | CASSSQRGVSDTQYF
NA | TRBJ1-2 | NA | TRBV7-2 | TGTGCCAGCAGCTTATTAAATTTTGGCTACACCTTC | CASSLLNFGYTF
NA | TRBJ1-6 | medium-sized | TRBV15 | TGTGCCACCAGCAGAGGGTTAGGGAGCTCCTATAATTCACCCCTCCACTTT | CATSRGLGSSYNSPLHF
NA | TRBJ1-1 | NA | TRBV27 | TGTGCCAGCAGTCCGATTCGGTCGTCTGAAGCTTTCTTT | CASSPIRSSEAFF
TRBD2 | TRBJ2-1 | NA | TRBV20-1 | TGCAGTGCTTCACTAGCGGGAGGGGTGGGTGAGCAGTTCTTC | CSASLAGGVGEQFF
NA | TRBJ2-2 | few | TRBV7-6 | TGTGCCAGCCGATCCGGACGGGTTGGAACCGGGGAGCTGTTTTTT | CASRSGRVGTGELFF
NA | TRBJ2-1 | NA | TRBV30 | TGTGCCTGGAGTGGGGGGTACAATGAGCAGTTCTTC | CAWSGGYNEQFF
NA | TRBJ2-6 | NA | TRBV7-2 | TGTGCCAGACAACGGGGCAGGGCCAGCTCTGGGGCCAACGTCCTGACTTTC | CARQRGRASSGANVLTF
NA | TRBJ1-1 | NA | TRBV12-3/TRBV12-4 | TGTGCCAGCAGTTCCCGACAGAAGTGGTACACTGAAGCTTTCTTT | CASSSRQKWYTEAFF
NA | TRBJ1-2 | once | TRBV28 | TGTGCCAGCAGTACACAACCGGGGAACTATGGCTACACCTTC | CASSTQPGNYGYTF
TRBD2 | TRBJ2-7 | NA | TRBV6-1 | TGTGCCAGCAGCCGGGTTAGCGGGGCCTACGAGCAGTACTTC | CASSRVSGAYEQYF
NA | TRBJ1-6 | NA | TRBV6-2/TRBV6-3 | TGTGCCAGCAGTTACCGCCAGTGGAATTCACCCCTCCACTTT | CASSYRQWNSPLHF
NA | TRBJ2-3 | NA | TRBV18 | TGTGCCAGCTCACCAGGGACCGATACGCAGTATTTT | CASSPGTDTQYF
NA | TRBJ1-1 | NA | TRBV20-1 | TGCAGTGCCGGGCGAGACGCAAACACTGAAGCTTTCTTT | CSAGRDANTEAFF
TRBD1 | TRBJ1-2 | NA | TRBV18 | TGTGCCAGCTCACCGGGGACAGTCTATGGCTACACCTTC | CASSPGTVYGYTF
NA | TRBJ2-4 | NA | TRBV24-1 | TGTGCCACCAGTGAAGTGACGACGGGGAGAAACATTCAGTACTTC | CATSEVTTGRNIQYF
TRBD1 | TRBJ1-1 | NA | TRBV20-1 | TGCAGTGCTATGACAGGGTCCATGAACACTGAAGCTTTCTTT | CSAMTGSMNTEAFF
NA | TRBJ2-1 | NA | TRBV7-2 | TGTGCCAGCAGCTTAAAAGGAACCGTCTCCCACAATGAGCAGTTCTTC | CASSLKGTVSHNEQFF
NA | TRBJ2-1 | few | TRBV2 | TGTGCCAGCAGTCCTCTCAATGAGCAGTTCTTC | CASSPLNEQFF
NA | TRBJ1-1 | NA | TRBV2 | TGTGCCAGCCCCGTGGGGTGGGCAGGGTTCACTGAAGCTTTCTTT | CASPVGWAGFTEAFF
NA | TRBJ2-5 | NA | TRBV15 | TGTGCCACCAGCAGAGATCGGGGAAAAGAGACCCAGTACTTC | CATSRDRGKETQYF